Reported below is one T cell receptor (beta chain). Its antigen is unidentified. The record originates from a study of cytomegalovirus exposure and HLA in healthy donors. Study-wide findings and caveats: A link between a missense DCLRE1C variant and TCR beta V- and J-gene trimming emerged from a later analysis. Later analysis reportedly placed an Asian-associated ancestry cluster below the roughly 680-donor mean in N-insertions. TRBV6-2, TRBV6-3 and other indistinguishable V segments were excluded.

The PCR was carried out with 60 Vbeta primers and 13 Jbeta primers. Libraries were prepared by immunoSEQ multiplex PCR; TCRdb keeps only in-frame clonotypes and omits some of them. Among roughly 110,000 clones listed, 60% to 80% were seen once. Germline CDR1 and CDR2: SGHTA and FQGNSA. The V and J ends lost 1 base and 5 bases respectively, with 8 bases between them. The CDR3 covers 14 residues. Sequencing was carried out using PBMCs. The genes are TRBV7-2 and TRBJ2-2; D not certain. The sequence was obtained from a man aged 40-49 years in good health and CMV-seronegative. CDR3 region: CASSLVFMTGELFF. In nucleotides, the CDR3 is TGTGCCAGCAGCTTAGTCTTTATGACCGGGGAGCTGTTTTTT. Full variable domain (remainder filled in from reference TRBV7-2 and TRBJ2-2): GAGVSQSPSNKVTEKGKDVELRCDPISGHTALYWYRQSLGQGLEFLIYFQGNSAPDKSGLPSDRFSAERTGGSVSTLTIQRTQQEDSAVYLCASSLVFMTGELFFGEGSRLTVL.